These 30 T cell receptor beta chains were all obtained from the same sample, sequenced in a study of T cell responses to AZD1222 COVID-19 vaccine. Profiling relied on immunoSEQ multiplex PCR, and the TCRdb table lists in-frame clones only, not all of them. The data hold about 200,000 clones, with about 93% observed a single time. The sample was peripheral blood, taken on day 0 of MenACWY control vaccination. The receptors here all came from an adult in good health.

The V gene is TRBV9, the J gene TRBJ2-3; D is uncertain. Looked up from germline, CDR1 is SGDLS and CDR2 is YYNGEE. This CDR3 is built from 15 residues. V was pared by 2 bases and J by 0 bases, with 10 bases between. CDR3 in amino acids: CASSVSPSSTDTQYF. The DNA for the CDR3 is TGTGCCAGCAGCGTCAGTCCGAGTAGCACAGATACGCAGTATTTT.

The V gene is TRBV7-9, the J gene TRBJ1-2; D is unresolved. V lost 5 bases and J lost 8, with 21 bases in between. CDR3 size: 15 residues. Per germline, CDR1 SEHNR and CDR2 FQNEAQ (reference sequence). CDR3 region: CASSATTASRAGYTF. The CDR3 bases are TGTGCCAGCAGCGCAACGACGGCCTCAAGGGCCGGCTACACCTTC.

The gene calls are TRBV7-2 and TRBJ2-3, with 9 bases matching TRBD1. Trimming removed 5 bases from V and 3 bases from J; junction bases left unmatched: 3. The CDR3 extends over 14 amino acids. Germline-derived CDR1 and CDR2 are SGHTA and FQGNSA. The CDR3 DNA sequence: TGTGCCAGCAGCCTCGACAGGGGGACAGATACGCAGTATTTT. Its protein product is CASSLDRGTDTQYF.

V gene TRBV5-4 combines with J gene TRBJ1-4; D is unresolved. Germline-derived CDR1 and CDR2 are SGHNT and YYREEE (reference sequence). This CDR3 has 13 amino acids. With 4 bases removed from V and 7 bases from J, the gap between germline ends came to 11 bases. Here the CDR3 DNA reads TGTGCCAGCAGCGTCGATGGAAGTGAAAAACTGTTTTTT. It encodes CASSVDGSEKLFF.

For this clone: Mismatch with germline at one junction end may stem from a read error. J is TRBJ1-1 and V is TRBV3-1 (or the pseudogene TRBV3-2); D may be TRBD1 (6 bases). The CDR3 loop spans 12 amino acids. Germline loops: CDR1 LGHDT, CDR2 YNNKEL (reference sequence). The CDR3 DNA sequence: TGTGCCAGCAGCCAGCCGGGACAAGGGGATTATTTT. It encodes CASSQPGQGDYF.

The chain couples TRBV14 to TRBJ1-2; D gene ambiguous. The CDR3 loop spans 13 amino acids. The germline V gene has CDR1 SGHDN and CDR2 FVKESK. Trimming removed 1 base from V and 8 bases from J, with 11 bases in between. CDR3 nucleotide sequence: TGTGCCAGCAGCCAAGTGGACCTCGTGGGCTACACCTTC. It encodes CASSQVDLVGYTF.

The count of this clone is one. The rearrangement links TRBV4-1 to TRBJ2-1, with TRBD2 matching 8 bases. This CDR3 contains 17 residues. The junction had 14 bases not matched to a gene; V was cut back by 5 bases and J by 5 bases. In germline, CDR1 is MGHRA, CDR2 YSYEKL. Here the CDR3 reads CASSEGRGAYRDNEQFF. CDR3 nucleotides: TGCGCCAGCAGCGAGGGGCGGGGGGCCTATCGAGACAATGAGCAGTTCTTC.

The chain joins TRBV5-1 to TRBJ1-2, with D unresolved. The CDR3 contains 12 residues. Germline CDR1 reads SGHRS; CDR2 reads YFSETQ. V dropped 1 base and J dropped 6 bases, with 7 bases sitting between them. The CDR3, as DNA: TGCGCCAGCAGCTTGAACAGTGATGGCTACACCTTC. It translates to CASSLNSDGYTF.

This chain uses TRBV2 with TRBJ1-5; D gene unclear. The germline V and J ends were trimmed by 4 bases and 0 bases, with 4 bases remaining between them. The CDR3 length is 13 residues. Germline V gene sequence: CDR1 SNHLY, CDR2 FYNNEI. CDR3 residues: CASSGDSNQPQHF. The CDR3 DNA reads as TGTGCCAGCAGTGGGGATAGCAATCAGCCCCAGCATTTT.

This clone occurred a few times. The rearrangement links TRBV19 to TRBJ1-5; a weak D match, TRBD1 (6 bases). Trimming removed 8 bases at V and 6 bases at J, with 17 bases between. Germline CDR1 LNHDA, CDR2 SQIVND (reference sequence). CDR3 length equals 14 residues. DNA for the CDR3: TGTGCCAGTGCCGGGACACAGGTACGTCAGCCCCAGCATTTT. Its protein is CASAGTQVRQPQHF. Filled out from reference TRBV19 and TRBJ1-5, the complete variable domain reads DGGITQSPKYLFRKEGQNVTLSCEQNLNHDAMYWYRQDPGQGLRLIYYSQIVNDFQKGDIAEGYSVSREKKESFPLTVTSAQKNPTAFYLCASAGTQVRQPQHFGDGTRLSIL.

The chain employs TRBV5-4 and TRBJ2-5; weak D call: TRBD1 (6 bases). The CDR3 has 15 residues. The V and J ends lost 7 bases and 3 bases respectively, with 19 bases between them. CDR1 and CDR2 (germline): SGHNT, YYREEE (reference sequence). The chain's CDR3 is CASPSRGSGEETQYF. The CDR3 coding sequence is TGTGCCAGCCCGTCGAGGGGTTCAGGGGAAGAGACCCAGTACTTC.

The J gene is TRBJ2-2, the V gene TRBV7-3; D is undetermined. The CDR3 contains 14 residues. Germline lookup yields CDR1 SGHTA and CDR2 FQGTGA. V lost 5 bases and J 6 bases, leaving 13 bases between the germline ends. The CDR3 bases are TGTGCCAGCAGCGCTCCGGGCGGCCCCGGGGAGCTGTTTTTT. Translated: CASSAPGGPGELFF.

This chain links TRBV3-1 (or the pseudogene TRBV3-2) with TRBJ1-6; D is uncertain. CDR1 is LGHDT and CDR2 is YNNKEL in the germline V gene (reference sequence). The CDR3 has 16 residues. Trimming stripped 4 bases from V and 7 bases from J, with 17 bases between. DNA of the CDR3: TGTGCCAGCAGCCCACGATCGGGAGGTATGAATTCACCCCTCCACTTT. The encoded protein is CASSPRSGGMNSPLHF.

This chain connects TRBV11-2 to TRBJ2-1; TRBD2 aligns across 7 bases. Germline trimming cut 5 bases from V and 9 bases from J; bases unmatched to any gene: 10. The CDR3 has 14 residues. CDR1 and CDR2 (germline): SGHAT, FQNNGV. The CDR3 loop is CASSASTSLSEQFF. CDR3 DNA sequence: TGTGCCAGCAGCGCTTCGACTAGCTTAAGTGAGCAGTTCTTC. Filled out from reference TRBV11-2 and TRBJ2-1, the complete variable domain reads EAGVAQSPRYKIIEKRQSVAFWCNPISGHATLYWYQQILGQGPKLLIQFQNNGVVDDSQLPKDRFSAERLKGVDSTLKIQPAKLEDSAVYLCASSASTSLSEQFFGPGTRLTVL.

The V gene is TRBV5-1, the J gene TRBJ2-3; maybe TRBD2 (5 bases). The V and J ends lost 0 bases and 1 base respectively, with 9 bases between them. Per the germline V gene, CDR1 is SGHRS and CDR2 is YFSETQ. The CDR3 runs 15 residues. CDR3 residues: CASSLGGIGTDTQYF. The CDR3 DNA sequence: TGCGCCAGCAGCTTGGGAGGGATCGGCACAGATACGCAGTATTTT.

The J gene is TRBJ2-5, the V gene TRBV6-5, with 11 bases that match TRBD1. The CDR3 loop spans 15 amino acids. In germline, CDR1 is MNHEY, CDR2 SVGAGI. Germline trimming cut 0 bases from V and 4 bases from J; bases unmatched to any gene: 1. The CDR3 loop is CASSYSGTGGETQYF. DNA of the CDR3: TGTGCCAGCAGTTACTCCGGGACAGGGGGAGAGACCCAGTACTTC.

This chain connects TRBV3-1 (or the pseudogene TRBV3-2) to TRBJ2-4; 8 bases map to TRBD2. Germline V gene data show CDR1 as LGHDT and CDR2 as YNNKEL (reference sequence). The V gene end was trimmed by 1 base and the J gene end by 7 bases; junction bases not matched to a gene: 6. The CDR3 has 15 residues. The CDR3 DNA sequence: TGTGCCAGCAGCCAAGGTCGGGGGGGCGTTAACATTCAGTACTTC. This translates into CASSQGRGGVNIQYF.

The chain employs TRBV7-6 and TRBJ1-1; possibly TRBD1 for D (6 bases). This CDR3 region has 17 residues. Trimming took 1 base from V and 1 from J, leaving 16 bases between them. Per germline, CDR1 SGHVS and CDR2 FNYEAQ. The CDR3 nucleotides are TGTGCCAGCAGCTTAGGAGGGGGGGGGAAGGAGAACACTGAAGCTTTCTTT. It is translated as CASSLGGGGKENTEAFF.

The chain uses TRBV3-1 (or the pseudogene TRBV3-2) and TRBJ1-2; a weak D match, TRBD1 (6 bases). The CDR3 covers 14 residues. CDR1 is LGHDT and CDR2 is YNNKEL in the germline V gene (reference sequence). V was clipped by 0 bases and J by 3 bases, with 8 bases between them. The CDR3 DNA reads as TGTGCCAGCAGCCAAGAAGGGGGGTACTATGGCTACACCTTC. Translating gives CASSQEGGYYGYTF.

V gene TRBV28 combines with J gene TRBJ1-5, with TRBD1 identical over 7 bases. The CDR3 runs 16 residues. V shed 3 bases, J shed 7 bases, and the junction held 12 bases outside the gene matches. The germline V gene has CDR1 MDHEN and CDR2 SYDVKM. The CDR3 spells CASSFNRQGSYQPQHF. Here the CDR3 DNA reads TGTGCCAGCAGTTTCAATCGACAGGGTTCTTACCAGCCCCAGCATTTT. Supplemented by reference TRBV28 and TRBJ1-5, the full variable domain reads DVKVTQSSRYLVKRTGEKVFLECVQDMDHENMFWYRQDPGLGLRLIYFSYDVKMKEKGDIPEGYSVSREKKERFSLILESASTNQTSMYLCASSFNRQGSYQPQHFGDGTRLSIL.

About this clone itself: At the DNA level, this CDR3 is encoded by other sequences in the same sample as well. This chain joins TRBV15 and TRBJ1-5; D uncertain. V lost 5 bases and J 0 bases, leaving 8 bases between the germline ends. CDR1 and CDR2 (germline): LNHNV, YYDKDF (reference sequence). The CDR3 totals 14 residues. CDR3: CATSPRDSNQPQHF. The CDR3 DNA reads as TGTGCCACCAGCCCCCGCGATAGCAATCAGCCCCAGCATTTT.

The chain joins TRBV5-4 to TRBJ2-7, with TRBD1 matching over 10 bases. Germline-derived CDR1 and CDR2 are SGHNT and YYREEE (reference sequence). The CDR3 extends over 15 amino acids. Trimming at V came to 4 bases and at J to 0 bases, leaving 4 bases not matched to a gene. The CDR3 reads CASSDGQGVSYEQYF. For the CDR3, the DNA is TGTGCCAGCAGCGACGGACAGGGGGTCTCCTACGAGCAGTACTTC.

CDR3 in amino acids: CASSFREEQPQHF. In nucleotides, the CDR3 is TGTGCCAGCAGTTTTAGGGAGGAACAGCCCCAGCATTTT. The chain recombines TRBV12-3 or TRBV12-4 with TRBJ1-5; no clear D gene. The ends were cut back, 3 bases at V and 7 bases at J, with 10 bases in the middle. The CDR3 extends over 13 amino acids.

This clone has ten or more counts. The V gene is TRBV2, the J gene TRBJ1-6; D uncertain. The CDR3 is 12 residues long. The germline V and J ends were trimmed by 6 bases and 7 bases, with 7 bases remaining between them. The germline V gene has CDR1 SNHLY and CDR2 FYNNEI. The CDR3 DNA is TGTGCCAGCAGCGAGGACAATTCACCCCTCCACTTT. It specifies CASSEDNSPLHF. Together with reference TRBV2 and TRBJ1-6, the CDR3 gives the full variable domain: EPEVTQTPSHQVTQMGQEVILRCVPISNHLYFYWYRQILGQKVEFLVSFYNNEISEKSEIFDDQFSVERPDGSNFTLKIRSTKLEDSAMYFCASSEDNSPLHFGNGTRLTVT.

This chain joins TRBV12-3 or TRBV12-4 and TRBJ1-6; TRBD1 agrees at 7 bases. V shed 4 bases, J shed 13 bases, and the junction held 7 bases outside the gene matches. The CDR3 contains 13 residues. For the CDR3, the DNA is TGTGCCAGCAGTTACAGGGGAGTGACCCCCCTCCACTTT. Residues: CASSYRGVTPLHF.

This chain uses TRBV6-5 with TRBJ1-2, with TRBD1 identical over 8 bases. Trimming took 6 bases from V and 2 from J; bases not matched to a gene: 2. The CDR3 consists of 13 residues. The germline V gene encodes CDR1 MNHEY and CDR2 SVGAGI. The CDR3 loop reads CASSRTGNYGYTF. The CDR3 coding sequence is TGTGCCAGCAGCAGGACAGGGAACTATGGCTACACCTTC.

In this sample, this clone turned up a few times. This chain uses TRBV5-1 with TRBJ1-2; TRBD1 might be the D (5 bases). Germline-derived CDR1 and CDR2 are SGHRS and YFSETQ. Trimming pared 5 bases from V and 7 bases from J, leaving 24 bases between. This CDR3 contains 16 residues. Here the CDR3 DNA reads TGCGCCAGCAGATACTCACCGGGACGGAGTTTGGGTGGCTACACCTTC. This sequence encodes CASRYSPGRSLGGYTF. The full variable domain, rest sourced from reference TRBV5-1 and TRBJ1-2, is KAGVTQTPRYLIKTRGQQVTLSCSPISGHRSVSWYQQTPGQGLQFLFEYFSETQRNKGNFPGRFSGRQFSNSRSEMNVSTLELGDSALYLCASRYSPGRSLGGYTFGSGTRLTVV.

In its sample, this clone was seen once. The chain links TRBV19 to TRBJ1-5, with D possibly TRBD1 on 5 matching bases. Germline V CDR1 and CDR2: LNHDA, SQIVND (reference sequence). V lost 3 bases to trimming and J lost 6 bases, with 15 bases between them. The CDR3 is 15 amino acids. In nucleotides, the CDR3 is TGTGCCAGTAGTATGGGAGGGGAGACGGGTCAGCCCCAGCATTTT. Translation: CASSMGGETGQPQHF.

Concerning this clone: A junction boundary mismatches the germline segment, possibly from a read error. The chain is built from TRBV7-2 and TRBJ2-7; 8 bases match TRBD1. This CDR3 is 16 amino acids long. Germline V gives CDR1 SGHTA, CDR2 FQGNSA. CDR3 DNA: TGTGTCAGCAGCAACTCAAGACAGGGGAGCTCCTACGAGCAGTACTTC. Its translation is CVSSNSRQGSSYEQYF.

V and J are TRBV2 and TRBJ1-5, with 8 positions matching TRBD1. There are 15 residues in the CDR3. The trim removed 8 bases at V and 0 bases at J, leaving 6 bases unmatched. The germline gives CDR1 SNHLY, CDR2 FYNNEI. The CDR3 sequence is CASSPGGISNQPQHF. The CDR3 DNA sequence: TGTGCCAGCTCCCCAGGGGGCATTAGCAATCAGCCCCAGCATTTT.